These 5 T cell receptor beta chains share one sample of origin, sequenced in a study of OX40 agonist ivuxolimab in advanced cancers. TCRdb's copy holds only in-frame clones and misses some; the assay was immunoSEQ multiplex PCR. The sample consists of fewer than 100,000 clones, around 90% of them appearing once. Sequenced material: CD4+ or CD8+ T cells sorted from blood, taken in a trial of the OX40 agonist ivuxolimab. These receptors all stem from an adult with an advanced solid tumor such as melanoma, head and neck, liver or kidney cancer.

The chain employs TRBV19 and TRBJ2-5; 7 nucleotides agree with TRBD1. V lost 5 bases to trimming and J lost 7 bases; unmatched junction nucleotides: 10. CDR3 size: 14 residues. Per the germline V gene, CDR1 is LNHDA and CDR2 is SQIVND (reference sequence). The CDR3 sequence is CASSPQTGVGTQYF. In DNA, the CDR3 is TGTGCCAGTAGTCCACAAACAGGGGTCGGGACCCAGTACTTC.

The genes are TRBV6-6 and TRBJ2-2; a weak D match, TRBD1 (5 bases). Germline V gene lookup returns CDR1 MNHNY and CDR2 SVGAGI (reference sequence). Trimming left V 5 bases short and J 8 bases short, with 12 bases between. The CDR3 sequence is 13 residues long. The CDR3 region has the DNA TGTGCCAGCAGTCTTAGGGGTCTTGGGGAGCTGTTTTTT. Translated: CASSLRGLGELFF.

The CDR3 DNA follows: TGTGCCAGCAGCGTGACTACGAAAGATACGCAGTATTTT. Amino acids: CASSVTTKDTQYF. This chain connects TRBV9 to TRBJ2-3, with a possible D match to TRBD2 (5 bases). This CDR3 comprises 13 residues. CDR1 SGDLS and CDR2 YYNGEE come from the germline V gene. Trimming took 2 bases from V and 5 from J, leaving 9 bases between them.

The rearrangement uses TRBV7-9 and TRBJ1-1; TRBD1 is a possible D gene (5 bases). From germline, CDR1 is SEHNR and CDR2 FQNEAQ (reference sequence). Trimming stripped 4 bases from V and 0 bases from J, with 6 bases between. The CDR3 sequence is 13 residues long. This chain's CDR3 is CASSSTVNTEAFF. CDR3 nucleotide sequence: TGTGCCAGCAGCTCGACAGTGAACACTGAAGCTTTCTTT.

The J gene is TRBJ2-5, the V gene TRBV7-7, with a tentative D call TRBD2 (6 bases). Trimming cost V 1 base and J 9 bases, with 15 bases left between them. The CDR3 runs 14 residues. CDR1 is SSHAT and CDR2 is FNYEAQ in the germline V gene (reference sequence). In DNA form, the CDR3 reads TGTGCCAGCAGCTTAGAGTCGGGAGACCGGGCCCAGTACTTC. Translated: CASSLESGDRAQYF.